This T cell receptor (beta chain) was profiled in a study of naive and memory T cell subsets. Two oligonucleotides, mixed equimolar, formed the beta constant-region primer covering TRBC1 and TRBC2. The ligated cDNA underwent four PCR rounds using SP2 and nested alpha and beta constant-region primers. TCRdb reprocessed the UMI-ligation and nested PCR reads with MiXCR, giving one entry per CDR3 protein. Among tens of thousands of distinct CDR3 sequences listed, approximately 11% were seen once. General observations from the study: Possibly reflecting memory cells re-expressing CD45RA, a few larger clonotypes occurred in naive repertoires, especially CD8.

This clonotype was seen more than once but under ten times. Its antigen remains unidentified. Germline CDR1 is ENHRY and CDR2 is SYGVKD. This CDR3 region has 15 residues. The trim removed 3 bases at V and 4 bases at J, leaving 9 bases unmatched. Source material: naive CD4+ T cells from blood. The receptor comes from a human donor in good health. The chain combines TRBV10-3 with TRBJ2-7; 7 bases align to TRBD1. In DNA, the CDR3 is TGTGCCATCAGTGACCCCGCCGGGACAGAGTACGAGCAGTACTTC. Translating gives CAISDPAGTEYEQYF.